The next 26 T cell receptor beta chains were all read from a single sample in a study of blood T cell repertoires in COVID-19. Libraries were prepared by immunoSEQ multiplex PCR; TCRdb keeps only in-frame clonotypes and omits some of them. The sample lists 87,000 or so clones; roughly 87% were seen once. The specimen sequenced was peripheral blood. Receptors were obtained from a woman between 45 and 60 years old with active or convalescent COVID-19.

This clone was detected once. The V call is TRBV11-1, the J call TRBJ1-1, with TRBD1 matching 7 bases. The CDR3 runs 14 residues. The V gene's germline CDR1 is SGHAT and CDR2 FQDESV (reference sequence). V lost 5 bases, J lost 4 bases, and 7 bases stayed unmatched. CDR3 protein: CASSHPGTATEAFF. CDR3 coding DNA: TGTGCCAGCAGCCACCCCGGGACAGCCACTGAAGCTTTCTTT. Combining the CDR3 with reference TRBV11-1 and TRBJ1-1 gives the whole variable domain EAEVAQSPRYKITEKSQAVAFWCDPISGHATLYWYRQILGQGPELLVQFQDESVVDDSQLPKDRFSAERLKGVDSTLKIQPAELGDSAMYLCASSHPGTATEAFFGQGTRLTVV.

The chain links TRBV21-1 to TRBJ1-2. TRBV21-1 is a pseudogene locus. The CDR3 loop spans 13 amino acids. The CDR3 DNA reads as TGTGCCAGCAGCAAATGGGGGGGGTCTGGCTACACCTTC. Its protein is CASSKWGGSGYTF.

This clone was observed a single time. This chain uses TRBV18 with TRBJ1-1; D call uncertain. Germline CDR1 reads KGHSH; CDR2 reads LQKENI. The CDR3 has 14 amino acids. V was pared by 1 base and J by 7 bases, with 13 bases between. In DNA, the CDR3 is TGTGCCAGCTCACCACGGAGCCCTATTCGTGAAGCTTTCTTT. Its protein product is CASSPRSPIREAFF.

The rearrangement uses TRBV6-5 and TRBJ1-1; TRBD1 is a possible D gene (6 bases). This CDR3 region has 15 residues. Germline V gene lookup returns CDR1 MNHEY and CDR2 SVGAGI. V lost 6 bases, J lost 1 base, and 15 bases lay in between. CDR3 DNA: TGTGCCAGCAGGACTTTGGGACACCAGAACACTGAAGCTTTCTTT. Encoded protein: CASRTLGHQNTEAFF.

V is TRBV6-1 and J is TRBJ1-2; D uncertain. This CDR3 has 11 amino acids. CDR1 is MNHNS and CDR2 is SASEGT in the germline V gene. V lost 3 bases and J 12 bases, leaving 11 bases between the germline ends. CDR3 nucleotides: TGTGCCAGCAGTGATCCTCCCCCCCACACCTTC. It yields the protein CASSDPPPHTF.

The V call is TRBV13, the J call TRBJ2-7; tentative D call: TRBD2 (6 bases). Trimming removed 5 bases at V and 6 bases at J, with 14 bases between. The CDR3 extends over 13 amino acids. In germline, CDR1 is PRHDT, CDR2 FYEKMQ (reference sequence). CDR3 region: CASSHKMGGEQYF. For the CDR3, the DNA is TGTGCCAGCAGCCATAAAATGGGGGGCGAGCAGTACTTC.

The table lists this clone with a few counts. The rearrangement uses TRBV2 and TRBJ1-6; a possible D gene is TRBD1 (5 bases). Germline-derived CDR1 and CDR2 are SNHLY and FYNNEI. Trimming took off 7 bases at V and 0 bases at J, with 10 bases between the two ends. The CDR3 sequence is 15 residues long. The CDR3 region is CASKEGDSYNSPLHF. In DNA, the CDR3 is TGTGCCAGCAAGGAAGGGGACTCCTATAATTCACCCCTCCACTTT.

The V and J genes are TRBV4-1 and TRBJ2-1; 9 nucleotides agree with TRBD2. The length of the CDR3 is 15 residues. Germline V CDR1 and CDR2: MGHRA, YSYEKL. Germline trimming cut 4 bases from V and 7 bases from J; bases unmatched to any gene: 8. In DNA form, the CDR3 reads TGCGCCAGCAGCCCCCTGATAGCGGGGGTAAATGAGCAGTTCTTC. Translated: CASSPLIAGVNEQFF.

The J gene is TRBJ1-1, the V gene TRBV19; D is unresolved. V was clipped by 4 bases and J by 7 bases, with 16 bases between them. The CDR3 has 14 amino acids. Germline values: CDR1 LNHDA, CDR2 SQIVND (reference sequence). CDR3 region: CASSTMALGFEAFF. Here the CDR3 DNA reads TGTGCCAGTAGTACCATGGCTCTCGGGTTTGAAGCTTTCTTT.

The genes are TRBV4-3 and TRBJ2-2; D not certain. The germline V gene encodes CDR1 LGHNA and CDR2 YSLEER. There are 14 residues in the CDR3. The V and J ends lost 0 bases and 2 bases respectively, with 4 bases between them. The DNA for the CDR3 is TGCGCCAGCAGCCAAGAGGCTAACACCGGGGAGCTGTTTTTT. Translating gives CASSQEANTGELFF.

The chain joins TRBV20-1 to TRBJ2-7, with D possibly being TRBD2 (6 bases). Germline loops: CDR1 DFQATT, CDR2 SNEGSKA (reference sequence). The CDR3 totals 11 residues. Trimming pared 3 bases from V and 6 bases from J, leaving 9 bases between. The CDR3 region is CSASDGGEQYF. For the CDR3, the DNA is TGCAGTGCTAGCGACGGGGGCGAGCAGTACTTC.

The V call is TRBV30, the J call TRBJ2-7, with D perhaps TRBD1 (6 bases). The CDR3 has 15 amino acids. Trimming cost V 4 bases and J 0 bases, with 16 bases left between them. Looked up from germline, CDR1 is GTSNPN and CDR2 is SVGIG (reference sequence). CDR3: CAWKSWGTPSYEQYF. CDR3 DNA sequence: TGTGCCTGGAAGAGTTGGGGGACACCCTCCTACGAGCAGTACTTC.

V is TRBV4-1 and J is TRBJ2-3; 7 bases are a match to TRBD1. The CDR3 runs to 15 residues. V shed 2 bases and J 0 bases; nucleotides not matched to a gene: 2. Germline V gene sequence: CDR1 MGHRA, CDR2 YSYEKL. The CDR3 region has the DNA TGCGCCAGCAGCCAAACAGGGGATAGCACAGATACGCAGTATTTT. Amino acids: CASSQTGDSTDTQYF.

The CDR3 coding sequence is TGCGCCAGCAGCTTGGGTATGGGCAGTCAAAGGTCTCTGGACAACGTCCTGACTTTC. Translated: CASSLGMGSQRSLDNVLTF. This chain uses TRBV5-1 with TRBJ2-6, with D hard to call. The CDR3 loop spans 19 amino acids. Trimming stripped 0 bases from V and 9 bases from J, with 25 bases between. Germline V lookup: CDR1 SGHRS, CDR2 YFSETQ.

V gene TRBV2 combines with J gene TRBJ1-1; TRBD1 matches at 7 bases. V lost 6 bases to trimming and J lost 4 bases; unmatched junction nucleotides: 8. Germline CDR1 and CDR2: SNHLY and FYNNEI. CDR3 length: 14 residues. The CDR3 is CASRGDSRITEAFF. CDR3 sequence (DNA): TGTGCCAGCAGAGGGGACAGTCGGATCACTGAAGCTTTCTTT.

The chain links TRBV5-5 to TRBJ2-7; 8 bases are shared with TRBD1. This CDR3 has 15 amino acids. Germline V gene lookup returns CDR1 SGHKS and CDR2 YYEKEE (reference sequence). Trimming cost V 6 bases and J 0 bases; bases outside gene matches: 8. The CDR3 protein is CASTSWTGSSYEQYF. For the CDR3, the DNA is TGTGCCAGCACGAGTTGGACAGGGAGCTCCTACGAGCAGTACTTC.

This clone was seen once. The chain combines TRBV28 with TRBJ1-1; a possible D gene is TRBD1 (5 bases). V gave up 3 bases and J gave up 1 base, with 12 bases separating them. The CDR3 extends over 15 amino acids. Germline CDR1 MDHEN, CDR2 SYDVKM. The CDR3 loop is CASSLGGTANTEAFF. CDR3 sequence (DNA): TGTGCCAGCAGTTTGGGGGGGACTGCGAACACTGAAGCTTTCTTT.

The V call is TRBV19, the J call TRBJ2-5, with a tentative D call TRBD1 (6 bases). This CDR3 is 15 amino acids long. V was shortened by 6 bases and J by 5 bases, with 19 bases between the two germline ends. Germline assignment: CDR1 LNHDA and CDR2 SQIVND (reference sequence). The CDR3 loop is CASSDQGLALETQYF. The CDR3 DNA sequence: TGTGCCAGTAGCGACCAGGGGCTAGCACTGGAGACCCAGTACTTC.

CDR3 residues: CASRRDGANYGYTF. CDR3 in DNA: TGTGCCAGCAGGCGGGACGGAGCTAACTATGGCTACACCTTC. The chain combines TRBV6-5 with TRBJ1-2; D possibly corresponds to TRBD1 (5 bases). From germline, CDR1 is MNHEY and CDR2 SVGAGI. The CDR3 contains 14 residues. V shed 6 bases and J shed 0 bases, with 11 bases lying between them.

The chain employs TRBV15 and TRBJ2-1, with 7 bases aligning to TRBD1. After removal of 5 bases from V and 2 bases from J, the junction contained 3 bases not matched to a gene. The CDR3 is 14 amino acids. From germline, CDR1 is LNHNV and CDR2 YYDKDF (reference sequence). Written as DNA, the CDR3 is TGTGCCACCAGCCCCGACAGGGCCTACAATGAGCAGTTCTTC. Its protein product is CATSPDRAYNEQFF.

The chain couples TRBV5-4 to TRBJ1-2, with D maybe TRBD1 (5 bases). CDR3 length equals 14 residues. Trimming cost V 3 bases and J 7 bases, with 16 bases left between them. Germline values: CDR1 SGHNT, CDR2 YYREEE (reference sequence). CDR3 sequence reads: CASSWPKGMGGYTF. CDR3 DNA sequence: TGTGCCAGCAGCTGGCCGAAGGGGATGGGTGGCTACACCTTC.

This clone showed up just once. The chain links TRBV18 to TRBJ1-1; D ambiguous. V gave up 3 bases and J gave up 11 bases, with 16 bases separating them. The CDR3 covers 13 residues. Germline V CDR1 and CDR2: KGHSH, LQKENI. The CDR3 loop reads CASSPEGDLEAFF. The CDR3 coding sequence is TGTGCCAGCTCACCGGAGGGAGACTTGGAGGCTTTCTTT.

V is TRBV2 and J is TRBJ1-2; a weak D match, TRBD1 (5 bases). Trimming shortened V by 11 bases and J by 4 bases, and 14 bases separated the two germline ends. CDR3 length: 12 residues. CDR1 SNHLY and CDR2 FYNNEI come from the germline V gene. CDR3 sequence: CASEGVSYGYTF. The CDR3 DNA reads TGTGCCTCCGAAGGGGTTTCCTATGGCTACACCTTC.

The CDR3 nucleotides read TGTGCCAGCAGTTTAACGCTTGCGCACCCCCTCCACTTT. Amino acid sequence: CASSLTLAHPLHF. V is TRBV27 and J is TRBJ1-6; D is unresolved. This CDR3 contains 13 residues. Germline loops: CDR1 MNHEY, CDR2 SMNVEV (reference sequence). Trimming cost V 2 bases and J 13 bases, with 12 bases left between them.

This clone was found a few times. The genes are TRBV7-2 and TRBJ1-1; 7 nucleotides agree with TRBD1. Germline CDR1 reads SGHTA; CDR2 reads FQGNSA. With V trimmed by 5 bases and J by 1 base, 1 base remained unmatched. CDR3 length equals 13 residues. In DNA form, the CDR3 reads TGTGCCAGCAGCCGGGACAGGAACACTGAAGCTTTCTTT. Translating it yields CASSRDRNTEAFF.

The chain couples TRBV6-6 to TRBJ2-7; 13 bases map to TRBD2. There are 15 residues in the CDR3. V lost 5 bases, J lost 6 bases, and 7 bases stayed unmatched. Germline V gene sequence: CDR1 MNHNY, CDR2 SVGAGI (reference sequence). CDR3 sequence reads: CASSVSTSGGLEQYF. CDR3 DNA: TGTGCCAGCAGTGTATCGACTAGCGGGGGGCTCGAGCAGTACTTC.